The clone carrying this T cell receptor beta chain was recorded many times. Its specificity is unknown. The entry originates in a study of Graves' ophthalmopathy and Graves' hyperthyroidism. Study results and caveats: The majority of expanded thyroid clonotypes above 0.001 frequency also occurred in blood. Discrimination between ophthalmopathy and stable hyperthyroidism by a 13-signature model showed about 85% sensitivity and 65% to 84% specificity.

None of the included patients had other autoimmune diseases, uncontrolled infections, pregnancy or lactation, as these led to exclusion. PBMCs were obtained from 8 to 10 ml of fresh peripheral blood. This CDR3 region has 16 residues. V was trimmed by 3 bases and J by 3 bases, leaving 17 bases between them. Germline values: CDR1 MGHRA, CDR2 YSYEKL. Researchers took RNA transcripts and amplified TCR beta CDR3 regions from them. HTBI-primed RT-PCR formed the first round, and a multiplex PCR formed the second. TCRdb itself ran the multiplex PCR reads through MiXCR, one entry per CDR3 protein. The table shows roughly 400,000 distinct CDR3 sequences, with around 20% occurring only once.

Source material: peripheral blood. This chain joins TRBV4-1 and TRBJ1-1; D call uncertain. This clonotype was sampled from a woman between 18 and 29 years old with Graves' ophthalmopathy. CDR3 in DNA: TGCGCCAGCAGCCATCCTACCGGCCGTCTTTACACTGAAGCTTTCTTT. Protein sequence: CASSHPTGRLYTEAFF.